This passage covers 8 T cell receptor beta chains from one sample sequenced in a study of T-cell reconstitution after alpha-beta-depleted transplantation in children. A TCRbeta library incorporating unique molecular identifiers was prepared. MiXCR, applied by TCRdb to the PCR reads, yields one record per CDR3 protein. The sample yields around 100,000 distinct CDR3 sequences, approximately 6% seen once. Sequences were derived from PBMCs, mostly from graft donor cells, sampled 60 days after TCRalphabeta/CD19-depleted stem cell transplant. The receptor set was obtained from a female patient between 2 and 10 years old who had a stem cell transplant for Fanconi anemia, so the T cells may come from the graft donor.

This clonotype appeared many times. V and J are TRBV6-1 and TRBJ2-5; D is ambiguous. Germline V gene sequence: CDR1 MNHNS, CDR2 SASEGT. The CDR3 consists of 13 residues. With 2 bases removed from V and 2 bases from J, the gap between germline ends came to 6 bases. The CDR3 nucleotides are TGTGCCAGCAGTGAAACGTGGCAAGAGACCCAGTACTTC. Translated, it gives CASSETWQETQYF.

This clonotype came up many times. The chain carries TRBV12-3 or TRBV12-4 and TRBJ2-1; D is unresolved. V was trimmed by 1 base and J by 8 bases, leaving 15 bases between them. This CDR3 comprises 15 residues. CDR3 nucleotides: TGTGCCAGCAGTTTAGTGGCCGCCAGAGGCGATGAGCAGTTCTTC. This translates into CASSLVAARGDEQFF.

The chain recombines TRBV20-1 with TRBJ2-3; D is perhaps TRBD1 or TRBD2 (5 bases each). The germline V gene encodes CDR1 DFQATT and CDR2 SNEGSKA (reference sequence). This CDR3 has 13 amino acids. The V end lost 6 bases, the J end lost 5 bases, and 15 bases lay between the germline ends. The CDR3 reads CSAKGPGGDTQYF. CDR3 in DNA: TGCAGTGCCAAGGGACCCGGAGGAGATACGCAGTATTTT.

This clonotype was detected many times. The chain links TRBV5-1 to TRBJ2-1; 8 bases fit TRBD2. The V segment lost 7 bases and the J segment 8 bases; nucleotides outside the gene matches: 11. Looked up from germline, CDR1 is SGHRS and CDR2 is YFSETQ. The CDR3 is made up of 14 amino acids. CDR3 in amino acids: CASGSRGGVDEQFF. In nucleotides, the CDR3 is TGCGCCAGCGGTAGTCGGGGGGGCGTTGATGAGCAGTTCTTC. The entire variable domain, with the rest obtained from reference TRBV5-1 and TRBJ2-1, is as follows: KAGVTQTPRYLIKTRGQQVTLSCSPISGHRSVSWYQQTPGQGLQFLFEYFSETQRNKGNFPGRFSGRQFSNSRSEMNVSTLELGDSALYLCASGSRGGVDEQFFGPGTRLTVL.

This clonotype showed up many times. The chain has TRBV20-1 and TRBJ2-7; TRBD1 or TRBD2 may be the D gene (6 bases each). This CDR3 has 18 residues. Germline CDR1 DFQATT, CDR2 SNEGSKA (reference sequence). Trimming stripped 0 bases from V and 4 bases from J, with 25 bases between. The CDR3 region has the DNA TGCAGTGCTAGAGAAGGGATGGGACTGATAGGGGGTACTTACGAGCAGTACTTC. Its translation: CSAREGMGLIGGTYEQYF.

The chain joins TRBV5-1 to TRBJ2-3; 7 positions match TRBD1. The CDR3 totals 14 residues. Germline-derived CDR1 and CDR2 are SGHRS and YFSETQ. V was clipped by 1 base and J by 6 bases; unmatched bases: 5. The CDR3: CASSLQGDKDTQYF. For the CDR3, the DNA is TGCGCCAGCAGCTTGCAGGGGGATAAGGATACGCAGTATTTT.

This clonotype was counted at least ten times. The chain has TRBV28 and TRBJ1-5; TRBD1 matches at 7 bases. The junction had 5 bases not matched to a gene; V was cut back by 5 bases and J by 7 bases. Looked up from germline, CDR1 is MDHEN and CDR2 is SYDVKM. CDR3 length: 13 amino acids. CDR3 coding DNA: TGTGCCAGCAGTGTGACAGGGTTACAGCCCCAGCATTTT. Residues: CASSVTGLQPQHF.

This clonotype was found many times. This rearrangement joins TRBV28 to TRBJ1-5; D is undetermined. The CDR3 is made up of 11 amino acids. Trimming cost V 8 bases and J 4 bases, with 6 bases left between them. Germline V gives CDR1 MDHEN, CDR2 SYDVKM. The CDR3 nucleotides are TGTGCCAGCGGGCCAAATCAGCCCCAGCATTTT. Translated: CASGPNQPQHF.